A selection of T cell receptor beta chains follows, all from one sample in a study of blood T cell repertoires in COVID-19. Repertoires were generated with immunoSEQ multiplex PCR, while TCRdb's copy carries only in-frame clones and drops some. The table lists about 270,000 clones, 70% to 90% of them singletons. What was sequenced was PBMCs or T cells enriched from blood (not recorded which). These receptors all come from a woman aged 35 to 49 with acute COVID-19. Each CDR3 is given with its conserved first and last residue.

CDR3: CASSEPLQRFGNYNEQFF
V: TRBV21-1

CDR3: CASSQYHRGNTEAFF
V: TRBV4-3

CDR3: CASSQSEKLFF
V: TRBV18

CDR3: CASRFLAGGEQYF
V: TRBV6-5

CDR3: CASTRGLSTDTQYF
V: TRBV2

CDR3: CASSINTGSWNYGYTF
V: TRBV19

CDR3: CASSHPGLADYEQYF
V: TRBV3-1/TRBV3-2

CDR3: CSVPGLRSSTDTQYF
V: TRBV29-1

CDR3: CASSLVGPRWQGENTIYF
V: TRBV7-2

CDR3: CASSLGGTSNEKLFF
V: TRBV5-1

CDR3: CASSVVAGNYGYTF
V: TRBV9

CDR3: CSATGQGKGQPQHF
V: TRBV29-1

CDR3: CASSFEGTGTYEQYF
V: TRBV28

CDR3: CASSSQGEETQYF
V: TRBV5-4

CDR3: CATSDPGTSSISYNEQFF
V: TRBV24-1

CDR3: CATSRDGVFNQPQHF
V: TRBV15

CDR3: CASRTAGSQETQYF
V: TRBV30

CDR3: CATSRKGDEQYF
V: TRBV15

CDR3: CASGESSYEQYF
V: TRBV19

CDR3: CASSVEASGRETQYF
V: TRBV9

CDR3: CASSPYGIRGKNTIYF
V: TRBV5-6

CDR3: CASMRSTEAFF
V: TRBV7-9

CDR3: CASSFAGNEQFF
V: TRBV12-3/TRBV12-4